This entry is about one T cell receptor (beta chain). Its antigen is as yet unknown. The data stem from a study of cytomegalovirus exposure and HLA in healthy donors. Study-wide context: Earlier findings included roughly 100 million unique TCR beta sequences obtained from about 180 million T cells. Study-wide points: The study dropped some indistinguishable V segments, TRBV6-2 and TRBV6-3 among them.

Germline V gene data show CDR1 as SQVTM and CDR2 as ANQGSEA. CDR3 length: 15 amino acids. V was pared by 0 bases and J by 0 bases, with 11 bases between. PCR amplification relied on 60 Vbeta primers (plus 13 Jbeta primers). The repertoire was sequenced with immunoSEQ multiplex PCR; TCRdb's copy has only in-frame clones and lacks some. Here the sample spans around 300,000 clones, around four fifths being singletons. Material: PBMCs. The sequence came from a middle-aged woman in good health and CMV-seropositive. The chain carries TRBV29-1 and TRBJ2-5; the D gene is possibly TRBD1 (5 bases). The CDR3, as DNA: TGCAGCGTTGAAGATCCCGACAGAAACCAAGAGACCCAGTACTTC. Protein sequence: CSVEDPDRNQETQYF.